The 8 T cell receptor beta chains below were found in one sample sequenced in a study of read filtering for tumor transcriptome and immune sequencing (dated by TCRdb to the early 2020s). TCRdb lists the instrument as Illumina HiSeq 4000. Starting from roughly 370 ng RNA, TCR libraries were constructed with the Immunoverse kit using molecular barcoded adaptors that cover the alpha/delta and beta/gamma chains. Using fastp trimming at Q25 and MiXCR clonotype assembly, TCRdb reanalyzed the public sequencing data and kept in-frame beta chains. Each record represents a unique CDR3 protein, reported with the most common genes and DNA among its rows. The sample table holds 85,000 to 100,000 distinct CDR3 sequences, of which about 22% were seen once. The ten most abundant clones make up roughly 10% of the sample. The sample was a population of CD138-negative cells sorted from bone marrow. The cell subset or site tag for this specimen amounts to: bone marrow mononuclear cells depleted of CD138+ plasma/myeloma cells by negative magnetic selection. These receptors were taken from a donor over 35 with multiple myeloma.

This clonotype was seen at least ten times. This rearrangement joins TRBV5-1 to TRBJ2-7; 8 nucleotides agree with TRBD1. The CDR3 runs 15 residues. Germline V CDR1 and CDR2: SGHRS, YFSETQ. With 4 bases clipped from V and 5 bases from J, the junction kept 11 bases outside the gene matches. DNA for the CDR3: TGCGCCAGCAGCGAGGGCAGGGGGCGAATCCACGAGCAGTACTTC. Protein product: CASSEGRGRIHEQYF.

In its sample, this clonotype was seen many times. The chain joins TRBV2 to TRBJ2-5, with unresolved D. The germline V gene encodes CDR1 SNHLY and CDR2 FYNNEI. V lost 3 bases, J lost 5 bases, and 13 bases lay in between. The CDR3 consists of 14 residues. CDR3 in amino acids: CASSEGYGRETQYF. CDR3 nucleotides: TGTGCCAGCAGTGAGGGATACGGTCGGGAGACCCAGTACTTC. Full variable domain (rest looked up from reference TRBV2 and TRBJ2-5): EPEVTQTPSHQVTQMGQEVILRCVPISNHLYFYWYRQILGQKVEFLVSFYNNEISEKSEIFDDQFSVERPDGSNFTLKIRSTKLEDSAMYFCASSEGYGRETQYFGPGTRLLVL.

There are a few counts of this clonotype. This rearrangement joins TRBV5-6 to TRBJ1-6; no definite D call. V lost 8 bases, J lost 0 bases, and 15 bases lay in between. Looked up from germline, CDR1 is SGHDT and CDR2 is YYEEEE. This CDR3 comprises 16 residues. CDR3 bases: TGTGCCAGAGACGGGCGCGGAAGCTCCTATAATTCACCCCTCCACTTT. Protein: CARDGRGSSYNSPLHF.

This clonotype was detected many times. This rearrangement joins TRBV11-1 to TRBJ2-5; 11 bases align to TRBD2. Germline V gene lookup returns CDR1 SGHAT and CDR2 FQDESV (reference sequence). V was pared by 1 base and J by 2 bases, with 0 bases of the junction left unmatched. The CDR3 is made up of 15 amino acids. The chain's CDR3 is CASSLGLAGQETQYF. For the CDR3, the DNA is TGTGCCAGCAGCTTAGGACTAGCGGGGCAAGAGACCCAGTACTTC.

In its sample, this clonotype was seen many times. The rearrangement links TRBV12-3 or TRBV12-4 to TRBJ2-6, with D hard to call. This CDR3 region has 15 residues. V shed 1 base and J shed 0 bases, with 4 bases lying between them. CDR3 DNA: TGTGCCAGCAGTTTAGGATACTCTGGGGCCAACGTCCTGACTTTC. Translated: CASSLGYSGANVLTF.

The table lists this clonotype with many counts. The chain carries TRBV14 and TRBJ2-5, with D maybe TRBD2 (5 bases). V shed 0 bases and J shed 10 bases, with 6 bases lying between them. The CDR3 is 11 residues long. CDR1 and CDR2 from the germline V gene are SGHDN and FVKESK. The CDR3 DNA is TGTGCCAGCAGCCAAGAGGGGAGCCAGTACTTC. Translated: CASSQEGSQYF.

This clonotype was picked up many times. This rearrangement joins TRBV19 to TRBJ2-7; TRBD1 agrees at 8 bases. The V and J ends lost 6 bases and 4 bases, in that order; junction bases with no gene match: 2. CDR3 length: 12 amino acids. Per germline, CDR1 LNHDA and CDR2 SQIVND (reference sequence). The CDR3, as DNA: TGTGCCAGTAGCCAGGGGGCTTACGAGCAGTACTTC. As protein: CASSQGAYEQYF.

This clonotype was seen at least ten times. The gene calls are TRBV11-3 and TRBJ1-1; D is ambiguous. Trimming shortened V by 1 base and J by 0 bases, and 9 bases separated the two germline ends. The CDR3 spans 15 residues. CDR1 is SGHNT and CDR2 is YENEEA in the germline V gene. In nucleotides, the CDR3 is TGTGCCAGCAGCTTAGTTGCAGTTGTGAACACTGAAGCTTTCTTT. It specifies CASSLVAVVNTEAFF.